Judged by abundance, the clone carrying this T cell receptor (beta chain) is medium-sized (0.01 to 0.1%). These data belong to a study of prognosis after radiotherapy for stage I lung cancer. Germline assignment: CDR1 SGHAT and CDR2 FQNNGV. Trimming pared 1 base from V and 6 bases from J, leaving 11 bases between. CDR3 length: 14 residues. Template was genomic DNA; TCR beta CDR3 amplified in two multiplex PCR rounds. Primers (each specific to one TRBV or TRBJ gene) were used in first-round PCR. TCRdb re-called the multiplex PCR reads with MiXCR, one entry per CDR3 protein. The repertoire consists of around 17,000 distinct CDR3 sequences, with 17% occurring once and the leading ten covering 38%.

This chain links TRBV11-2 with TRBJ2-3; D uncertain. The sequence derives from a donor over 45 with non-small cell lung cancer. The sequencing here drew on PBMCs, taken before or after stereotactic body radiation therapy (not recorded which). CDR3 protein: CASSLVRPADTQYF. DNA for the CDR3: TGTGCCAGCAGCTTAGTCCGGCCTGCCGATACGCAGTATTTT.